The 29 T cell receptor beta chains below come from one sample, sequenced in a study of response to subunit inactivated influenza vaccine. TCRdb itself ran the RT-PCR reads through MiXCR, one entry per CDR3 protein. This sample carries just over 300,000 distinct CDR3 sequences, about a fifth of them seen once, and the ten largest clones take roughly 10%. The sequences come from PBMCs from blood, collected roughly 20 months after vaccination. The receptor source for this set is a man between 50 and 69 years old who received an inactivated influenza vaccine.

This clonotype was detected many times. The rearrangement uses TRBV7-8 and TRBJ1-5; no clear D gene. Per germline, CDR1 SGHVS and CDR2 FQNEAQ. CDR3 length: 15 residues. V was clipped by 0 bases and J by 0 bases, with 6 bases between them. The CDR3 bases are TGTGCCAGCAGCTTAGCACCTTATAGCAATCAGCCCCAGCATTTT. This gives the protein CASSLAPYSNQPQHF.

The chain is built from TRBV7-2 and TRBJ1-1; the D is unclear. Trimming shortened V by 1 base and J by 1 base, and 7 bases separated the two germline ends. Germline CDR1 and CDR2: SGHTA and FQGNSA. The CDR3 runs 14 residues. The CDR3 loop reads CASSLVYGNTEAFF. As DNA, the CDR3 is TGTGCCAGCAGCTTAGTTTATGGGAACACTGAAGCTTTCTTT.

The gene calls are TRBV4-2 and TRBJ2-5; 7 bases map to TRBD2. The junction had 7 bases not matched to a gene; V was cut back by 0 bases and J by 0 bases. Germline CDR1 and CDR2: LGHNA and YNFKEQ. The CDR3 is 17 amino acids. CDR3 loop: CASSQDNQRGHQETQYF. CDR3 DNA sequence: TGTGCCAGCAGCCAAGATAACCAGCGGGGACACCAAGAGACCCAGTACTTC.

This chain connects TRBV20-1 to TRBJ1-4; D is undetermined. The germline CDR1 and CDR2 sequences are DFQATT and SNEGSKA (reference sequence). V lost 1 base to trimming and J lost 7 bases, with 13 bases between them. This CDR3 comprises 14 residues. The CDR3 bases are TGCAGTGCTAGAGGCCCCTCGGGCGGTGAAAAACTGTTTTTT. This gives the protein CSARGPSGGEKLFF.

The chain is built from TRBV6-2 or TRBV6-3 and TRBJ1-1; D remains unclear. The ends were cut back, 0 bases at V and 1 base at J, with 12 bases in the middle. The CDR3 spans 16 residues. Per germline, CDR1 MNHEY and CDR2 SVGEGT. The CDR3 loop is CASSYSTLTANTEAFF. The CDR3 DNA follows: TGTGCCAGCAGTTACTCTACACTAACGGCGAACACTGAAGCTTTCTTT.

This clonotype showed up just a few times. This sequence joins TRBV5-1 and TRBJ2-2; TRBD2 is a possible D gene (6 bases). This CDR3 is 16 amino acids long. Germline assignment: CDR1 SGHRS and CDR2 YFSETQ. The V end lost 4 bases, the J end lost 4 bases, and 17 bases lay between the germline ends. CDR3 DNA sequence: TGCGCCAGCAGCCGGTTCCCGGGAGAGGGCACCGGGGAGCTGTTTTTT. Protein: CASSRFPGEGTGELFF.

In this sample, this clonotype turned up many times. The V and J genes are TRBV7-6 and TRBJ1-1; perhaps TRBD1 as D (5 bases). Germline V gives CDR1 SGHVS, CDR2 FNYEAQ. The CDR3 has 15 residues. The V gene lost 5 bases and the J gene lost 0 bases, with 13 bases spanning the gap. CDR3 sequence (DNA): TGTGCCAGCAGCCGGGACCGGACGCTGAACACTGAAGCTTTCTTT. Protein: CASSRDRTLNTEAFF.

This chain joins TRBV7-2 and TRBJ2-5; 10 bases map to TRBD2. The CDR3 has 15 amino acids. CDR1 SGHTA and CDR2 FQGNSA come from the germline V gene. Trimming cost V 5 bases and J 5 bases; bases outside gene matches: 8. The CDR3 DNA sequence: TGTGCCAGCAGCCAACGTAGCGGGGGGTCTGAGACCCAGTACTTC. This codes for CASSQRSGGSETQYF.

This clonotype has ten or more counts. The J gene is TRBJ2-3, the V gene TRBV12-3 or TRBV12-4, with D possibly matching TRBD1 (5 bases). The length of the CDR3 is 16 residues. Deletions cut 1 base from V and 0 bases from J, with 11 bases between. CDR3 nucleotide sequence: TGTGCCAGCAGTTTAGGTATCAGGGCAAGCACAGATACGCAGTATTTT. Its protein is CASSLGIRASTDTQYF.

This clonotype was counted a few times. This sequence joins TRBV18 and TRBJ1-1, with D tentatively TRBD1 (5 bases). The germline V gene has CDR1 KGHSH and CDR2 LQKENI. The V end lost 3 bases, the J end lost 7 bases, and 9 bases lay between the germline ends. This CDR3 is built from 12 residues. In DNA form, the CDR3 reads TGTGCCAGCTCACCGGAGGGGATTGAAGCTTTCTTT. Translation gives CASSPEGIEAFF.

The CDR3 loop is CASSVAGEGYYEQYF. For the CDR3, the DNA is TGTGCCAGCAGCGTAGCGGGGGAGGGATACTACGAGCAGTACTTC. The V and J genes are TRBV9 and TRBJ2-7; TRBD2 aligns across 7 bases. The germline V gene has CDR1 SGDLS and CDR2 YYNGEE. V trimming: 0 bases; J trimming: 3 bases; junction bases outside the gene matches: 6. The CDR3 length is 15 residues.

The chain combines TRBV15 with TRBJ1-1; D may be TRBD1 (5 bases). The ends were cut back, 1 base at V and 2 bases at J, with 11 bases in the middle. The CDR3 runs 15 residues. CDR1 LNHNV and CDR2 YYDKDF come from the germline V gene (reference sequence). CDR3 nucleotide sequence: TGTGCCACCAGCAGAGGTAACAGGAAAAACACTGAAGCTTTCTTT. Its translation: CATSRGNRKNTEAFF.

This clonotype has a handful of counts. CDR3 region: CASSQTGVSQPQHF. The CDR3 DNA sequence: TGCGCCAGCAGCCAAACAGGGGTAAGTCAGCCCCAGCATTTT. The rearrangement links TRBV4-1 to TRBJ1-5, with 7 bases matching TRBD1. The CDR3 has 14 amino acids. Germline CDR1 is MGHRA and CDR2 is YSYEKL. The J segment lost 6 bases and the V segment lost 2 bases, leaving 4 bases of the junction unmatched.

A few counts support this clonotype. V gene TRBV18 combines with J gene TRBJ1-2; D is undetermined. This CDR3 has 12 residues. Trimming stripped 4 bases from V and 3 bases from J, with 6 bases between. The V gene's germline CDR1 is KGHSH and CDR2 LQKENI. CDR3 nucleotides: TGTGCCAGCTCACACGGGGACTATGGCTACACCTTC. Its protein is CASSHGDYGYTF.

This clonotype showed up just a few times. This chain uses TRBV4-3 with TRBJ1-5, with no clear D. With 1 base removed from V and 6 bases from J, the gap between germline ends came to 13 bases. The CDR3 is 15 amino acids. Germline CDR1 reads LGHNA; CDR2 reads YSLEER. As DNA, the CDR3 is TGCGCCAGCAGCCAAGTCGCGTTTGGGTCTCAGCCCCAGCATTTT. Its translation is CASSQVAFGSQPQHF.

The chain links TRBV28 to TRBJ1-5, with D perhaps matching TRBD1 (5 bases). V dropped 1 base and J dropped 1 base, with 17 bases sitting between them. The CDR3 totals 18 residues. Germline lookup yields CDR1 MDHEN and CDR2 SYDVKM. DNA for the CDR3: TGTGCCAGCAGTTTATTAGGGGCCACAGGAGGGAGCAATCAGCCCCAGCATTTT. Translating it yields CASSLLGATGGSNQPQHF.

This clonotype was recorded a few times. The chain links TRBV6-2 or TRBV6-3 to TRBJ2-7; D uncertain. The V gene's germline CDR1 is MNHEY and CDR2 SVGEGT. The CDR3 spans 16 residues. With 2 bases removed from V and 0 bases from J, the gap between germline ends came to 14 bases. The CDR3 DNA is TGTGCCAGCAGTTACGGTGTGGCAGGATACTCCTACGAGCAGTACTTC. Translated, it gives CASSYGVAGYSYEQYF.

This clonotype was seen more than once but under ten times. The V and J genes are TRBV4-3 and TRBJ1-2; D is possibly TRBD1 (6 bases). Looked up from germline, CDR1 is LGHNA and CDR2 is YSLEER. V was clipped by 1 base and J by 4 bases, with 10 bases between them. The CDR3 consists of 14 residues. In DNA form, the CDR3 reads TGCGCCAGCAGCCAAGCTAAAGGGGGCTATGGCTACACCTTC. This encodes CASSQAKGGYGYTF.

The gene calls are TRBV24-1 and TRBJ2-3; 9 nucleotides align to TRBD1. Germline V gene lookup returns CDR1 KGHDR and CDR2 SFDVKD. Trimming at V came to 4 bases and at J to 5 bases, leaving 6 bases not matched to a gene. This CDR3 contains 15 residues. CDR3 residues: CATSDKGQGRDTQYF. As DNA, the CDR3 is TGTGCCACCAGTGACAAGGGACAGGGCCGAGATACGCAGTATTTT.

This clonotype was counted many times. The genes are TRBV5-6 and TRBJ1-4; perhaps TRBD1 as D (5 bases). The ends were cut back, 1 base at V and 6 bases at J, with 10 bases in the middle. This CDR3 contains 14 residues. Germline V lookup: CDR1 SGHDT, CDR2 YYEEEE. CDR3: CASSLRGPDEKLFF. The DNA of the CDR3 is TGTGCCAGCAGCTTGCGGGGCCCGGATGAAAAACTGTTTTTT.

The rearrangement joins TRBV7-9 to TRBJ2-6; D may be TRBD2 (6 bases). Germline CDR1 is SEHNR and CDR2 is FQNEAQ (reference sequence). This CDR3 spans 16 amino acids. With 4 bases removed from V and 4 bases from J, the gap between germline ends came to 14 bases. CDR3 DNA: TGTGCCAGCAGCTCCCGCGGGGTCGGCGGGGCCAACGTCCTGACTTTC. Its protein is CASSSRGVGGANVLTF.

The genes are TRBV7-8 and TRBJ2-1, with 10 bases that match TRBD2. Germline values: CDR1 SGHVS, CDR2 FQNEAQ. The J segment lost 8 bases and the V segment lost 5 bases, leaving 12 bases of the junction unmatched. The CDR3 spans 16 residues. CDR3 in amino acids: CASSPRGSGRAHEQFF. CDR3 coding DNA: TGTGCCAGCAGCCCCCGAGGGAGCGGGAGGGCTCATGAGCAGTTCTTC.

This clonotype was picked up a small number of times. The V gene is TRBV12-3 or TRBV12-4, the J gene TRBJ2-1; D is undetermined. The CDR3 is 13 residues long. V was cut by 6 bases and J by 4 bases, with 10 bases left in between. CDR3 residues: CASRNQEYNEQFF. CDR3 nucleotides: TGTGCCAGCAGGAACCAGGAATACAATGAGCAGTTCTTC.

DNA of the CDR3: TGTGCCAGCAGAAAACTCGGGACAGGGGGCAACTATGGCTACACCTTC. Protein sequence: CASRKLGTGGNYGYTF. The chain recombines TRBV28 with TRBJ1-2; 12 bases map to TRBD1. Germline loops: CDR1 MDHEN, CDR2 SYDVKM. V dropped 6 bases and J dropped 2; count of bases not matched to a gene: 7. The CDR3 loop spans 16 amino acids.

The chain carries TRBV12-3 or TRBV12-4 and TRBJ1-3, with a possible D match to TRBD1 (5 bases). The V end lost 0 bases, the J end lost 0 bases, and 9 bases lay between the germline ends. There are 16 residues in the CDR3. The CDR3 here is CASSLAGASSGNTIYF. CDR3 nucleotides: TGTGCCAGCAGTTTAGCCGGGGCTAGCTCTGGAAACACCATATATTTT.

There are many counts of this clonotype. This sequence joins TRBV7-2 and TRBJ2-1; D perhaps matches TRBD2 (6 bases). Trimming pared 4 bases from V and 3 bases from J, leaving 16 bases between. The CDR3 has 16 residues. The germline V gene encodes CDR1 SGHTA and CDR2 FQGNSA. The CDR3 DNA sequence: TGTGCCAGCAGCTCTCTAGCGCCCCAGCGCTACAATGAGCAGTTCTTC. Its translation is CASSSLAPQRYNEQFF.

Ten or more counts support this clonotype. The chain employs TRBV6-5 and TRBJ1-6; TRBD1 is a possible D gene (5 bases). The CDR3 is 14 residues long. V gave up 2 bases and J gave up 8 bases, with 10 bases separating them. CDR1 and CDR2 from the germline V gene are MNHEY and SVGAGI. The DNA for the CDR3 is TGTGCCAGCAGTTACGGCGGGACTTATTCACCCCTCCACTTT. Protein sequence: CASSYGGTYSPLHF.

This chain links TRBV14 with TRBJ2-7; D unclear. Trimming shortened V by 1 base and J by 2 bases, and 9 bases separated the two germline ends. Germline lookup yields CDR1 SGHDN and CDR2 FVKESK. This CDR3 region has 14 residues. The CDR3 loop reads CASSQVRSPYEQYF. Here the CDR3 DNA reads TGTGCCAGCAGCCAAGTTAGGTCTCCCTACGAGCAGTACTTC.

This chain links TRBV20-1 with TRBJ1-2; TRBD1 agrees at 10 bases. This CDR3 is built from 15 residues. V shed 0 bases, J shed 4 bases, and the junction held 5 bases outside the gene matches. Per germline, CDR1 DFQATT and CDR2 SNEGSKA (reference sequence). CDR3 protein: CSARDRDRGFYGYTF. The CDR3 DNA reads TGCAGTGCTAGAGATAGGGACAGGGGATTCTATGGCTACACCTTC.